This T cell receptor beta chain was found in a study of cytomegalovirus exposure and HLA in healthy donors. General study findings and limits: HLA-A and HLA-B allele assignments for most subjects were reportedly predicted accurately using TCR beta sequences. A later analysis found that most CMV-associated TCR beta chains appeared HLA-restricted. A reported reduction in N-insertions relative to the approximately 670-donor mean was seen in an Asian-associated ancestry cluster in a later analysis.

Regarding this clone: Antigen unknown.

The primer mix had 60 Vbeta and 13 Jbeta primers. Original methodology: Later, an analysis found approximately 80 million unique TCR beta chains, and 10 million to 11 million of these were shared. The table came from immunoSEQ multiplex PCR; TCRdb's copy has only in-frame clones and leaves some out. V, J and clone size were drawn from that table, and D and trimming were deduced from the DNA. The record lists approximately 100,000 clones, of which the ten most abundant hold 0.59%. This CDR3 contains 14 residues. Trimming cost V 3 bases and J 5 bases, with 14 bases left between them. Germline CDR1 reads SGHNT; CDR2 reads YYREEE (reference sequence).

The rearrangement uses TRBV5-4 and TRBJ2-5; D not resolved. This receptor was identified in a man aged 45 to 65 in good health and CMV-seronegative. Sequences were obtained from PBMCs. Here the CDR3 reads CASSSRNTQETQYF. CDR3 bases: TGTGCCAGCAGCTCCCGTAACACCCAGGAGACCCAGTACTTC. Based on the CDR3 plus reference TRBV5-4 and TRBJ2-5, the full variable domain is ETGVTQSPTHLIKTRGQQVTLRCSSQSGHNTVSWYQQALGQGPQFIFQYYREEENGRGNFPPRFSGLQFPNYSSELNVNALELDDSALYLCASSSRNTQETQYFGPGTRLLVL.